These T cell receptor beta chains were read from a single sample in a study of blood T cells in healthy people across ages. TCRdb independently ran MiXCR on the 5' RACE reads; one entry per CDR3 protein. The sample has roughly 560,000 distinct CDR3 sequences, 24% seen once. In addition, the sample was reused for a study of T cells of mothers and their children.

Sequenced sample: blood. The receptors shown here come from a boy younger than 18 in good health. The CDR3 runs from the conserved cysteine through the conserved F or W. D genes are given only for firm matches. Only some rows state a clone size, as once, few, many or a class for expanded clones.

d_call j_call clone_size v_call cdr3_aa cdr3_nt
TRBD2 TRBJ2-5 few TRBV4-3 CASSQDRAGGGQETQYF TGCGCCAGCAGCCAAGATCGAGCGGGGGGTGGGCAAGAGACCCAGTACTTC
TRBD2 TRBJ2-7 - TRBV7-3 CASSSRLAGARIYEQYF TGTGCCAGCAGCTCCCGACTAGCGGGGGCCCGAATTTACGAGCAGTACTTC
- TRBJ1-5 - TRBV21-1 CASSKVKGVGQPQHF TGTGCCAGCAGCAAAGTGAAAGGGGTTGGACAGCCCCAGCATTTT
- TRBJ2-2 - TRBV12-3/TRBV12-4 CASSSSRTGELFF TGTGCCAGCAGCTCATCTCGGACCGGGGAGCTGTTTTTT
TRBD2 TRBJ2-1 many TRBV29-1 CSVDGVAGETYEQFF TGCAGCGTTGACGGGGTTGCGGGAGAAACATATGAGCAGTTCTTC
- TRBJ2-7 once TRBV29-1 CSVVGQGSHEQYF TGCAGCGTTGTAGGGCAGGGGAGTCACGAGCAGTACTTC
TRBD2 TRBJ2-2 few TRBV12-3/TRBV12-4 CASSLRTSGGAPGELFF TGTGCCAGCAGTCTCCGAACTAGCGGGGGGGCCCCCGGGGAGCTGTTTTTT
- TRBJ2-3 - TRBV6-2/TRBV6-3 CASTKGPSDTQYF TGTGCCAGCACCAAAGGGCCTTCCGATACGCAGTATTTT
- TRBJ2-7 few TRBV3-1 CASSQGDHPYEQYF TGTGCCAGCAGCCAGGGGGACCACCCCTACGAGCAGTACTTC
TRBD1 TRBJ2-2 - TRBV20-1 CSARRTGIAGELFF TGCAGTGCTAGACGGACAGGGATCGCCGGGGAGCTGTTTTTT
TRBD2 TRBJ2-5 - TRBV7-8 CASNTAGKETQYF TGTGCCAGCAATACAGCGGGAAAAGAGACCCAGTACTTC
TRBD2 TRBJ2-7 few TRBV28 CASSLLTSGSNHEQYF TGTGCCAGCAGTTTATTGACGAGCGGGAGTAACCACGAGCAGTACTTC
- TRBJ2-3 - TRBV20-1 CSARDSDTQYF TGCAGTGCTAGAGATTCAGATACGCAGTATTTT
- TRBJ2-3 many TRBV28 CASSLSSDTQYF TGTGCCAGCAGTTTATCTTCAGATACGCAGTATTTT
- TRBJ2-1 once TRBV20-1 CSSYLVVPNEQFF TGCAGCTCCTACTTAGTAGTTCCAAATGAGCAGTTCTTC
- TRBJ2-6 few TRBV6-1 CASTRVGGQISGANVLTF TGTGCCAGCACCCGAGTGGGGGGACAGATCTCTGGGGCCAACGTCCTGACTTTC
- TRBJ1-2 - TRBV7-9 CASSLRARGHGYGYTF TGTGCCAGCAGCTTGCGAGCCCGGGGACATGGCTATGGCTACACCTTC
- TRBJ2-5 - TRBV20-1 CSASNLGETQYF TGCAGTGCTAGTAACCTAGGAGAGACCCAGTACTTC
- TRBJ2-1 few TRBV2 CASSVENEQFF TGTGCCAGCAGTGTCGAGAATGAGCAGTTCTTC
TRBD2 TRBJ2-1 few TRBV7-8 CASSLPRRLALNNEQFF TGTGCCAGCAGCCTGCCCCGGAGACTAGCGCTTAACAATGAGCAGTTCTTC
TRBD2 TRBJ2-3 - TRBV5-1 CASSLNLAGPFTDTQYF TGCGCCAGCAGCTTGAACCTAGCGGGGCCATTTACAGATACGCAGTATTTT
- TRBJ2-5 few TRBV14 CAGSPMASETQYF TGTGCCGGCAGCCCCATGGCTTCTGAGACCCAGTACTTC
- TRBJ1-2 - TRBV12-3/TRBV12-4 CASSTDSNYGYTF TGTGCCAGCAGCACGGACAGTAACTATGGCTACACCTTC
- TRBJ2-3 - TRBV7-6 CASSLEVRGPGRLDTQYF TGTGCCAGCAGCTTAGAAGTTCGTGGACCGGGGCGTTTAGATACGCAGTATTTT
TRBD1 TRBJ1-2 - TRBV12-3/TRBV12-4 CASTLTGLYGYTF TGTGCCAGCACCTTGACAGGGCTCTATGGCTACACCTTC
TRBD1 TRBJ1-2 - TRBV20-1 CSAADRVGADGYTF TGCAGTGCTGCCGACAGGGTCGGGGCTGATGGCTACACCTTC
- TRBJ2-5 - TRBV6-1 CASSEDLGGGRETQYF TGTGCCAGCAGTGAAGATCTGGGGGGAGGTCGGGAGACCCAGTACTTC
TRBD2 TRBJ2-7 few TRBV5-1 CASSGTSGGAYEQYF TGCGCCAGCAGCGGAACTAGCGGGGGTGCCTACGAGCAGTACTTC
- TRBJ1-2 few TRBV11-2 CASSSIRDGYGYTF TGTGCCAGCAGCTCGATCCGGGACGGCTATGGCTACACCTTC
- TRBJ2-3 many TRBV6-4 CASSAGGGTDTQYF TGTGCCAGCAGCGCCGGAGGGGGAACAGATACGCAGTATTTT
- TRBJ2-5 - TRBV4-3 CASSQDLASEFETQYF TGCGCCAGCAGCCAAGACTTGGCTAGCGAATTTGAGACCCAGTACTTC
- TRBJ2-2 - TRBV4-3 CASSQDLGELFF TGCGCCAGCAGCCAAGATCTCGGGGAGCTGTTTTTT
TRBD1 TRBJ1-4 - TRBV28 CASSGTGGAEKLFF TGTGCCAGCAGTGGGACAGGGGGAGCTGAAAAACTGTTTTTT
- TRBJ2-7 - TRBV20-1 CSARGGDEQYF TGCAGTGCTAGAGGAGGTGACGAGCAGTACTTC
TRBD1 TRBJ1-4 - TRBV20-1 CSARVGRGNEKLFF TGCAGTGCTAGAGTCGGCAGGGGGAATGAAAAACTGTTTTTT
TRBD1 TRBJ1-6 few TRBV4-3 CASSQDSVGGGIYDSPLHF TGCGCCAGCAGCCAAGATAGTGTTGGAGGGGGCATTTATGATTCACCCCTCCACTTT
TRBD1 TRBJ1-2 - TRBV27 CASSFLGTGDGYTF TGTGCCAGCAGTTTCCTCGGGACAGGGGATGGCTACACCTTC
- TRBJ2-2 few TRBV10-3 CAIGTGTANTGELFF TGTGCCATCGGTACCGGGACGGCGAACACCGGGGAGCTGTTTTTT
TRBD1 TRBJ2-1 few TRBV5-1 CASSLVVGGTGNEQFF TGCGCCAGCAGCTTGGTTGTTGGCGGGACAGGCAATGAGCAGTTCTTC
- TRBJ2-4 few TRBV20-1 CSARDWNKNIQYF TGCAGTGCTAGAGATTGGAATAAAAACATTCAGTACTTC